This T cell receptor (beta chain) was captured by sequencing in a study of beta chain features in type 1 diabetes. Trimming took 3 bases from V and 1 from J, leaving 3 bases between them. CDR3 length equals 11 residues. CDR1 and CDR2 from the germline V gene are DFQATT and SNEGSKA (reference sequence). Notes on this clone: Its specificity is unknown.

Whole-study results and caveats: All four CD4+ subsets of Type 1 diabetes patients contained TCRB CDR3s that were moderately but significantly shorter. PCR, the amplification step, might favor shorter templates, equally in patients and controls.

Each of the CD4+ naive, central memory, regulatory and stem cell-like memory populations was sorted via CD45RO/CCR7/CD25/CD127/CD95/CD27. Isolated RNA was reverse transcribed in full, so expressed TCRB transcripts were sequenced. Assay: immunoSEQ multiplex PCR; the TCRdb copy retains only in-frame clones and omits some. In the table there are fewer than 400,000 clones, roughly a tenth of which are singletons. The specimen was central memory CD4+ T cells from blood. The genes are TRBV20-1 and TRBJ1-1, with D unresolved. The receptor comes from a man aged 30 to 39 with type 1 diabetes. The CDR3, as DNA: TGCAGTGCTAGCTCGAACACTGAAGCTTTCTTT. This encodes CSASSNTEAFF.